The clone carrying this T cell receptor beta chain was picked up many times. The antigen is undetermined. Diagnosis of hyperthyroidism was new in patients aged 18 to 65, and its duration was under 2 months. TCR beta CDR3 regions were amplified from RNA transcripts. HTBI primers were used for first-round RT-PCR of the TCR CDR3. A single record per CDR3 protein comes from TCRdb applying MiXCR to the multiplex PCR reads. The top ten hold 32% of the sample, which has about 400,000 distinct CDR3 sequences, about 16% seen once. These data originate in a study of T cells in Graves' hyperthyroidism and ophthalmopathy. V was trimmed by 4 bases and J by 5 bases, leaving 17 bases between them. This CDR3 contains 14 residues. From germline, CDR1 is DFQATT and CDR2 SNEGSKA (reference sequence). Study outcomes and limitations: A median about 6.5 months before onset, the model predicted ophthalmopathy. Most thyroid clonotypes that were expanded above 0.001 also turned up in blood. Stable hyperthyroidism was told apart from ophthalmopathy by a model built on 13 V-J features.

The rearrangement uses TRBV20-1 and TRBJ2-5, with D perhaps TRBD2 (6 bases). Sequenced material: blood. The sequence came from a woman in her 30s with Graves' hyperthyroidism. The CDR3 is CSANSGGGAETQYF. The CDR3 DNA reads as TGCAGTGCTAACTCGGGTGGCGGGGCCGAGACCCAGTACTTC.